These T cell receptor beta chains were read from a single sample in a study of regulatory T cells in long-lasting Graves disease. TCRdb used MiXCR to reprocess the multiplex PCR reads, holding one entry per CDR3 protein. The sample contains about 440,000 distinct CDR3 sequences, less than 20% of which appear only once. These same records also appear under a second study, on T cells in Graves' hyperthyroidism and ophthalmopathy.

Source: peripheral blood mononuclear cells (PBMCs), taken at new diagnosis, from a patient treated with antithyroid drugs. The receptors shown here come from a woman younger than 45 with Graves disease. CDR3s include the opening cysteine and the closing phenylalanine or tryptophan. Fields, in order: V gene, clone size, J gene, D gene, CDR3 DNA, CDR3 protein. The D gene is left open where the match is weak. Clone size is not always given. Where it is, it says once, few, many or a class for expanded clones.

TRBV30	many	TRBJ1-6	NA	TGTGCCTGGACCCGCCTGAGCTCCTATAATTCACCCCTCCACTTT	CAWTRLSSYNSPLHF
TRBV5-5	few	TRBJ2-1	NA	TGTGCCAGCAGCTCCGCCCCGCAGGATGAGCAGTTCTTC	CASSSAPQDEQFF
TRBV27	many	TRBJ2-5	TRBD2	TGTGCCACGGGACCGGGCGGGACTAAGACCCAGTACTTC	CATGPGGTKTQYF
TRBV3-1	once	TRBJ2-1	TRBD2	TGTGCCAGCAGCCCGATAGCGGGAGTAACTGAGCAGTTCTTC	CASSPIAGVTEQFF
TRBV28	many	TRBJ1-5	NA	TGTGCCAGCAGTAATTCTCCCGCAGTTCGTAGCAATCAGCCCCAGCATTTT	CASSNSPAVRSNQPQHF
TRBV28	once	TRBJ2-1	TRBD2	TGTGCCAGCAGTTTATTTGTGACTAGCGGGATGTACGCCTACAATGAGCAGTTCTTC	CASSLFVTSGMYAYNEQFF
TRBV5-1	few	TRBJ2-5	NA	TGCGCCAGCAGCTCCGGGACGTGGGAGACCCAGTACTTC	CASSSGTWETQYF
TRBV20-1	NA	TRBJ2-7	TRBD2	TGCAGTGCTAGTCAGGCGGGAGTATACGAGCAGTACTTC	CSASQAGVYEQYF
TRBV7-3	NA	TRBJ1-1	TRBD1	TGTGCCAGCAGGCGCGACAGGGGGCGGATGACTGAAGCTTTCTTT	CASRRDRGRMTEAFF
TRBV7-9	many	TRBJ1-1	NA	TGTGCCAGCAGCTCCCCGGGAGTGACCCTCCCCGCTGAATTCACGAACACTGAAGCTTTCTTT	CASSSPGVTLPAEFTNTEAFF
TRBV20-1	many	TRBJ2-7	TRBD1	TGCAGTGCTAGGTCTAGGACAGGGAGATTGGAGCAGTACTTC	CSARSRTGRLEQYF
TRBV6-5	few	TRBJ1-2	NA	TGTGCCAGCAGTTACAGTTTAGGTAACTATGGCTACACCTTC	CASSYSLGNYGYTF
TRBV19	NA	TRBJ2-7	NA	TGTGCCAGTAGTATAGTAGGATGGAGTGGACTTACCTACGAGCAGTACTTC	CASSIVGWSGLTYEQYF
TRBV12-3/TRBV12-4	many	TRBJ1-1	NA	TGTGCCAGCTCACGGGTGAACACTGAAGCTTTCTTT	CASSRVNTEAFF
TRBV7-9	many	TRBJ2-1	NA	TGTGCCAGCAGCTTCCGGGATCAAGGGCTCTACAATGAGCAGTTCTTC	CASSFRDQGLYNEQFF
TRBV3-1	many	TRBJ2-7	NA	TGTGCCAGCAGCCAAATGACTACCTCCTACGAGCAGTACTTC	CASSQMTTSYEQYF
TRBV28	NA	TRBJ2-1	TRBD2	TGTGCCAGCAGGGGGGGGGGGGGGTACACCTACAATGAGCAGTTCTTC	CASRGGGGYTYNEQFF
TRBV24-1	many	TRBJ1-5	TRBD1	TGTGCCACCGGGGACAGACGGGATCAGCCCCAGCATTTT	CATGDRRDQPQHF
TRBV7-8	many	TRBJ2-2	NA	TGTGCCAGCAGCCGATGGGAAGGGGCGAACACCGGGGAGCTGTTTTTT	CASSRWEGANTGELFF
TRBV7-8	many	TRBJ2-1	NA	TGTGCCAGCAGCCCGGGACCAATAGGGGGCAATGAGCAGTTCTTC	CASSPGPIGGNEQFF
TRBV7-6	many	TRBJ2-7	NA	TGTGCCAGCAGCTTAGGAGCTTTGGGGGCTTCCTACGAGCAGTACTTC	CASSLGALGASYEQYF
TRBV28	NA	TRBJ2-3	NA	TGTGCCAGCAGACCCTACCGTTCGACAGATACGCAGTATTTT	CASRPYRSTDTQYF
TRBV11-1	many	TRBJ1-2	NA	TGTGCCAGCAGCTTAGCCCAGAGTGTTAACTATGGCTACACCTTC	CASSLAQSVNYGYTF
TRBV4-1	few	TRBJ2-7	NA	TGCGCCAGCAGCCTTCGGGACTCCAGCTCCTACGAGCAGTACTTC	CASSLRDSSSYEQYF
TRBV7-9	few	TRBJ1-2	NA	TGTGCCAGCAGCCCCCCCACATCTAACTGGGACGCCGGCTACACCTTC	CASSPPTSNWDAGYTF
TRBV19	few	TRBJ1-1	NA	TGTGCCAGTAACAACGACGGGTATACTGAAGCTTTCTTT	CASNNDGYTEAFF
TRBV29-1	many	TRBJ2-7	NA	TGCAGCGCGAGAGGGGCAGCTCATTTACCCTACGAGCAGTACTTC	CSARGAAHLPYEQYF
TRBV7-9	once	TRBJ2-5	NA	TGTGCCAGCAGCCCTTTGACCGGGTTTGAGGTGGAGACCCAGTACTTC	CASSPLTGFEVETQYF
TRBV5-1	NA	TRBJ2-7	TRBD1	TGTGCCAGCAGCTTGAAGGGGGGACAGGGGGCGGACGAGCAGTACTTC	CASSLKGGQGADEQYF